The 14 T cell receptor beta chains below come from one sample, sequenced in a study of shared clonotypes between healthy human individuals. Some clones are missing from TCRdb's copy, which holds only in-frame ones; the method was immunoSEQ multiplex PCR. The table has over 700,000 clones, 55% to 80% seen once. Sequencing was performed on memory CD4+ T cells sorted from blood. This sample's subset: CD45RA-negative fraction. These receptors all stem from a woman in her thirties in good health.

The V gene is TRBV11-1, the J gene TRBJ1-1; D is undetermined. The CDR3 consists of 13 residues. Per germline, CDR1 SGHAT and CDR2 FQDESV (reference sequence). Trimming shortened V by 1 base and J by 4 bases, and 7 bases separated the two germline ends. CDR3 loop: CASSLDVLTEAFF. CDR3 sequence (DNA): TGTGCCAGCAGCTTAGACGTGCTCACTGAAGCTTTCTTT.

In the case of this clone: The sample holds other DNA sequences that translate to the same CDR3. V usage is TRBV11-2 and J usage is TRBJ2-1, with D perhaps given as TRBD1 or TRBD2 (6 bases each). With 7 bases removed from V and 4 bases from J, the gap between germline ends came to 14 bases. CDR1 and CDR2 from the germline V gene are SGHAT and FQNNGV. This CDR3 is 14 amino acids long. The DNA for the CDR3 is TGTGCCAGCACATCGGGGGCAGGGTACAATGAGCAGTTCTTC. It translates to CASTSGAGYNEQFF. Filled out from reference TRBV11-2 and TRBJ2-1, the complete variable domain reads EAGVAQSPRYKIIEKRQSVAFWCNPISGHATLYWYQQILGQGPKLLIQFQNNGVVDDSQLPKDRFSAERLKGVDSTLKIQPAKLEDSAVYLCASTSGAGYNEQFFGPGTRLTVL.

This clone was seen a few times. The V gene is TRBV5-1, the J gene TRBJ2-2; 7 positions agree with TRBD1. Germline trimming cut 3 bases from V and 3 bases from J; bases unmatched to any gene: 2. CDR1 is SGHRS and CDR2 is YFSETQ in the germline V gene. The CDR3 covers 14 residues. The CDR3 DNA sequence: TGCGCCAGCAGCTGGGGACAGTACACCGGGGAGCTGTTTTTT. Protein: CASSWGQYTGELFF.

This clone was detected only a few times. This chain uses TRBV28 with TRBJ2-7; 7 positions agree with TRBD1. The junction had 12 bases not matched to a gene; V was cut back by 5 bases and J by 5 bases. CDR1 is MDHEN and CDR2 is SYDVKM in the germline V gene. The length of the CDR3 is 15 residues. The CDR3 loop is CASSAAGTATHEQYF. DNA for the CDR3: TGTGCCAGCAGTGCCGCCGGGACAGCCACTCACGAGCAGTACTTC.

This clone was recorded only once. The V and J genes are TRBV29-1 and TRBJ2-1; 9 positions match TRBD1. After removal of 7 bases from V and 6 bases from J, the junction contained 13 bases not matched to a gene. CDR3 length: 15 residues. Germline V lookup: CDR1 SQVTM, CDR2 ANQGSEA. CDR3 in amino acids: CSAMPPGTGFNEQFF. The CDR3 region has the DNA TGCAGCGCAATGCCCCCGGGGACAGGGTTCAATGAGCAGTTCTTC.

The chain joins TRBV29-1 to TRBJ2-7; 7 bases match TRBD2. CDR1 is SQVTM, CDR2 ANQGSEA, per germline. The CDR3 loop spans 13 amino acids. Trimming cost V 7 bases and J 7 bases; bases outside gene matches: 13. This chain's CDR3 is CSGSSGPAGEQYF. The DNA for the CDR3 is TGCAGCGGAAGTAGCGGGCCGGCGGGTGAGCAGTACTTC.

This chain connects TRBV6-6 to TRBJ2-5, with D uncertain. The V end was cut by 2 bases, the J end by 7 bases, with 20 bases between. Looked up from germline, CDR1 is MNHNY and CDR2 is SVGAGI (reference sequence). This CDR3 region has 16 residues. The CDR3 region has the DNA TGTGCCAGCAGTTACAGTAGGGCTCTCAGTCGAGGGACCCAGTACTTC. Residues: CASSYSRALSRGTQYF.

Only a few counts were recorded for this clone. The chain couples TRBV5-6 to TRBJ2-1; unclear D gene. This CDR3 contains 12 residues. CDR1 is SGHDT, CDR2 YYEEEE, per germline. Trimming removed 4 bases at V and 8 bases at J, with 10 bases between. For the CDR3, the DNA is TGTGCCAGCAGCCTGGGCAGGTATGAGCAGTTCTTC. It encodes CASSLGRYEQFF.

CDR3 sequence reads: CASSGPTSQETQYF. CDR3 sequence (DNA): TGTGCCAGCAGTGGCCCGACAAGCCAAGAGACCCAGTACTTC. This sequence joins TRBV6-1 and TRBJ2-5; D is uncertain. V shed 4 bases and J shed 1 base, with 10 bases lying between them. Per the germline V gene, CDR1 is MNHNS and CDR2 is SASEGT. This CDR3 is built from 14 residues.

The V call is TRBV7-8, the J call TRBJ2-1; TRBD2 matches 10 bases. From germline, CDR1 is SGHVS and CDR2 FQNEAQ. The CDR3 contains 17 residues. V was clipped by 5 bases and J by 14 bases; unmatched bases: 21. The CDR3 is CASSPKTRASGSSREFF. The CDR3 nucleotides read TGTGCCAGCAGCCCAAAGACCCGGGCTAGCGGGAGCAGCCGCGAGTTCTTC.

This clone was counted a single time. V usage is TRBV30 and J usage is TRBJ2-1, with TRBD2 matching 8 bases. Germline V lookup: CDR1 GTSNPN, CDR2 SVGIG (reference sequence). The V gene end was trimmed by 0 bases and the J gene end by 2 bases; junction bases not matched to a gene: 3. CDR3 length: 15 residues. The chain's CDR3 is CAWSVRGGPYNEQFF. The CDR3, as DNA: TGTGCCTGGAGTGTACGGGGGGGGCCCTACAATGAGCAGTTCTTC.

A few counts support this clone. V gene TRBV15 combines with J gene TRBJ2-3; 9 nucleotides align to TRBD2. Germline V gene lookup returns CDR1 LNHNV and CDR2 YYDKDF (reference sequence). The CDR3 runs 17 residues. Unmatched junction bases numbered 6, after V lost 0 bases and J lost 2 bases. CDR3 amino acids: CATSRDYSSGNTDTQYF. The CDR3 region has the DNA TGTGCCACCAGCAGAGATTATTCTAGCGGGAACACAGATACGCAGTATTTT.

The chain couples TRBV5-1 to TRBJ2-5, with TRBD1 matching 9 bases. CDR1 SGHRS and CDR2 YFSETQ come from the germline V gene. With 2 bases clipped from V and 6 bases from J, the junction kept 5 bases outside the gene matches. The CDR3 runs 14 residues. CDR3 nucleotides: TGCGCCAGCAGCTTCGGGACAGGGAGACAGACCCAGTACTTC. Translating gives CASSFGTGRQTQYF.

Only a few counts were recorded for this clone. The chain carries TRBV6-5 and TRBJ2-1; 8 bases are shared with TRBD2. After removal of 7 bases from V and 5 bases from J, the junction contained 7 bases not matched to a gene. CDR1 MNHEY and CDR2 SVGAGI come from the germline V gene. The CDR3 is made up of 14 amino acids. The CDR3 coding sequence is TGTGCCAGCATCAGGGGACTAGGGAACAATGAGCAGTTCTTC. It codes for CASIRGLGNNEQFF.